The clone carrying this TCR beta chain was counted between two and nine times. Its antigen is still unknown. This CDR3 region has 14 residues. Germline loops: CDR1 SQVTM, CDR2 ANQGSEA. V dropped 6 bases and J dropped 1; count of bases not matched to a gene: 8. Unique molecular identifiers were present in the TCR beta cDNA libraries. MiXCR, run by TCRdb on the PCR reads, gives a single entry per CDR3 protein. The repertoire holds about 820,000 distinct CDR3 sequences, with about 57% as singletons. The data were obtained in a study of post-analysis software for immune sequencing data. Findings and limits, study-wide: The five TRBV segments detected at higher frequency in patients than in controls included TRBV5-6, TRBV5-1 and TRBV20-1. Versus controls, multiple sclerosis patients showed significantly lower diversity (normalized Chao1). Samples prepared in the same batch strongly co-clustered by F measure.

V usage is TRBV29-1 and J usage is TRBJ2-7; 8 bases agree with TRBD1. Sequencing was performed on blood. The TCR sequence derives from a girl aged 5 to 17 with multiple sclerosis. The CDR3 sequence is CSVALRQGSYEQYF. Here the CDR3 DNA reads TGCAGCGTCGCACTTAGACAGGGGTCCTACGAGCAGTACTTC.